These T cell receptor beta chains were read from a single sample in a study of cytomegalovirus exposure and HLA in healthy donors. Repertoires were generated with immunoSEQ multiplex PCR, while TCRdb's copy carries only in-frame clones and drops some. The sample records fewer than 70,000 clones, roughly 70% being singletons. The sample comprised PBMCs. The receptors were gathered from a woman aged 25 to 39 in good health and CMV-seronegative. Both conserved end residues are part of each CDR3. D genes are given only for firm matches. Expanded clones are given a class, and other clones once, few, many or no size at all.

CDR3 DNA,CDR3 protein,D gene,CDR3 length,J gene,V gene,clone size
TGTGCCAGCAGCCCCCCGGGAGGAGGTGAGCAGTTCTTC,CASSPPGGGEQFF,TRBD2,13,TRBJ2-1,TRBV6-5,NA
TGTGCCAGCAGCTTATCCCAGTGGGGGCTTGGTACCTATGGCTACACCTTC,CASSLSQWGLGTYGYTF,NA,17,TRBJ1-2,TRBV7-8,NA
TGCAGCGTTGAGGGGCAGAACTACGAGCAGTACTTC,CSVEGQNYEQYF,NA,12,TRBJ2-7,TRBV29-1,NA
TGTGCCAGCAGCCGGGGACTAGCTAGCGAGCAGTACTTC,CASSRGLASEQYF,TRBD2,13,TRBJ2-7,TRBV7-9,NA
TGTGCCTGGAGTGCACAGGGGGTGGAGACCCAGTACTTC,CAWSAQGVETQYF,TRBD1,13,TRBJ2-5,TRBV30,NA
TGTGCCAGCAGCCATCGGACAGGGGAAAACACTGAAGCTTTCTTT,CASSHRTGENTEAFF,TRBD1,15,TRBJ1-1,TRBV7-9,NA
TGCGCCAGCAGCCCATTAGCGGGGGGCTCCTCCTACGAGCAGTACTTC,CASSPLAGGSSYEQYF,TRBD2,16,TRBJ2-7,TRBV5-1,NA
TGTGCCGAGGGGGCTCATGGCTACACCTTC,CAEGAHGYTF,TRBD1,10,TRBJ1-2,TRBV30,few
TGTGCCAGCAGTTTATCATCCCCCCGGGACATCACCACTGAAGCTTTCTTT,CASSLSSPRDITTEAFF,NA,17,TRBJ1-1,TRBV28,NA
TGTGCCAGCAGCACCCACCCCACAGGGGGCAATGAGCAGTTCTTC,CASSTHPTGGNEQFF,TRBD1,15,TRBJ2-1,TRBV5-4,NA
TGCAGCGCCGGAGCAGGGTGGCAAGAGACCCAGTACTTC,CSAGAGWQETQYF,NA,13,TRBJ2-5,TRBV29-1,NA
TGTGCCAGCAGCGACTTCGGCCAGGGGGCTAATGAAGCTTTCTTT,CASSDFGQGANEAFF,TRBD1,15,TRBJ1-1,TRBV13,few
TGTGCCAGCAGTGGACAAGGCTACGGCGAGCAGTACTTC,CASSGQGYGEQYF,NA,13,TRBJ2-7,TRBV2,few
TGTGCCAGCAGTCCCCGGGACTCTCTAAGGCACACCTTC,CASSPRDSLRHTF,NA,13,TRBJ1-2,TRBV27,NA
TGTGCCACCAGAGGGAGGGATTTTTATGGCTACACCTTC,CATRGRDFYGYTF,NA,13,TRBJ1-2,TRBV15,NA
TGCGCCAGCAGCTTGGATCCGGGGGCCTACGAGCAGTACTTC,CASSLDPGAYEQYF,NA,14,TRBJ2-7,TRBV5-1,NA
TGTGCCAGCAGTGACGGGGGGGGCACAGATACGCAGTATTTT,CASSDGGGTDTQYF,TRBD2,14,TRBJ2-3,TRBV6-4,few
TGCGCCAGCAGCCCCCGGGGGGGACCAACCTACGAGCAGTACTTC,CASSPRGGPTYEQYF,TRBD2,15,TRBJ2-7,TRBV4-1,NA
TGTGCCAGTAGTCCGTGGACTAGCGGGGAGCTGTTTTTT,CASSPWTSGELFF,TRBD2,13,TRBJ2-2,TRBV19,NA
TGTGCCAGCAGCCCCGGGGACTTCTATGGCTACACCTTC,CASSPGDFYGYTF,NA,13,TRBJ1-2,TRBV6-1,NA
TGCGCCAGCAGCCTGGAACCGGGACAGGGGGCAGATACGCAGTATTTT,CASSLEPGQGADTQYF,TRBD1,16,TRBJ2-3,TRBV5-1,NA
TGTGCCAGCAGTGTCACCTCGGTGGTGAGAACTGAAGCTTTCTTT,CASSVTSVVRTEAFF,NA,15,TRBJ1-1,TRBV28,NA
TGTGCCAGCAGCGCGGGGGGGGGCGCAAGATTAAACTATGGCTACACCTTC,CASSAGGGARLNYGYTF,NA,17,TRBJ1-2,TRBV5-6,NA
TGCGCCAGCAGCCAAGAGTTCAGGGGCTCGCAGCCCCAGCATTTT,CASSQEFRGSQPQHF,NA,15,TRBJ1-5,TRBV4-1,many
TGCGCCAGCAGCTTGGAACTGCGGGAGGGGTATGAAAAACTGTTTTTT,CASSLELREGYEKLFF,NA,16,TRBJ1-4,TRBV5-1,NA
TGTGCCAGCAGTCTTCGAAGCAGGGGGAGCAATCAGCCCCAGCATTTT,CASSLRSRGSNQPQHF,TRBD1,16,TRBJ1-5,TRBV27,few
TGTGCCGCCGACAGCCGGCCGAATGAAAAACTGTTTTTT,CAADSRPNEKLFF,NA,13,TRBJ1-4,TRBV30,NA
TGTGCCAGCAGCTCGTTAGACAGCATGAACACTGAAGCTTTCTTT,CASSSLDSMNTEAFF,NA,15,TRBJ1-1,TRBV7-6,NA
TGTGCCAGCAGCTTAGGGGGTTATGACACTGAAGCTTTCTTT,CASSLGGYDTEAFF,NA,14,TRBJ1-1,TRBV5-6,NA
TGTGCCAGCAGTCGGGACATAGACTACGAGCAGTACTTC,CASSRDIDYEQYF,NA,13,TRBJ2-7,TRBV27,once
TGCGCCAGCAGCTTGTCCCGTTCCGCGCGTGAAAAACTGTTTTTT,CASSLSRSAREKLFF,NA,15,TRBJ1-4,TRBV5-1,NA
TGCGCCAGCAGCATTTCGACAGGTAACTCCTACAATGAGCAGTTCTTC,CASSISTGNSYNEQFF,NA,16,TRBJ2-1,TRBV5-1,NA
TGCAGCGCGGGGTTCGACACTGAAGCTTTCTTT,CSAGFDTEAFF,NA,11,TRBJ1-1,TRBV29-1,NA
TGTGCCAGCAGCTTACACAGGGGACAAGAGACCCAGTACTTC,CASSLHRGQETQYF,TRBD1,14,TRBJ2-5,TRBV7-2,NA
TGTGCCAGCAGCTTATTCCTGAACAGTGAAGCTTTCTTT,CASSLFLNSEAFF,NA,13,TRBJ1-1,TRBV11-3,NA
TGCGCCAGCAGCCAGTCACAGGGGGCAGATACGCAGTATTTT,CASSQSQGADTQYF,TRBD1,14,TRBJ2-3,TRBV4-3,NA
TGTGCCAGCAAAACGGGGCTAGCGTCAGATACGCAGTATTTT,CASKTGLASDTQYF,NA,14,TRBJ2-3,TRBV7-3,NA
TGTGCCAGCAGCGGAAGGACGGACTCGAACACTGAAGCTTTCTTT,CASSGRTDSNTEAFF,NA,15,TRBJ1-1,TRBV13,NA
TGTGCCAGCAGCTTTGAACTGAACAGGGGTACTGAAGCTTTCTTT,CASSFELNRGTEAFF,TRBD1,15,TRBJ1-1,TRBV7-9,NA
TGTGCAAGTCGCCCACCGGGGTCTCTGAGCTCCTATAATTCACCCCTCCACTTT,CASRPPGSLSSYNSPLHF,NA,18,TRBJ1-6,TRBV12-2,NA
TGTGCCAGCAGCTCTCTCGGGTCGGAGGGGTCCTACAATGAGCAGTTCTTC,CASSSLGSEGSYNEQFF,NA,17,TRBJ2-1,TRBV7-9,few
TGCAGCGTCATGATTGGGGGGGTCAGGGGCAATGAGCAGTTCTTC,CSVMIGGVRGNEQFF,NA,15,TRBJ2-1,TRBV29-1,NA
TGTGCCAGCAGTTACATGACAACGAACACCGGGGAGCTGTTTTTT,CASSYMTTNTGELFF,NA,15,TRBJ2-2,TRBV6-5,NA
TGTGCCAGCAGCGTAGCGGGTCAGGGGGCCGGTAATGAGCAGTTCTTC,CASSVAGQGAGNEQFF,TRBD1,16,TRBJ2-1,TRBV9,NA
TGTGCCTGGAGTCCGACAGTTGCTCGGACCGGGGAGCTGTTTTTT,CAWSPTVARTGELFF,NA,15,TRBJ2-2,TRBV30,few
TGTGCCAGCAACAGACAGGGTTGGACTGAAGCTTTCTTT,CASNRQGWTEAFF,TRBD1,13,TRBJ1-1,TRBV11-2,NA
TGTGCCAGCAGCTCCATAAACCGGGACAAACCTAACTATGGCTACACCTTC,CASSSINRDKPNYGYTF,NA,17,TRBJ1-2,TRBV5-4,NA
TGTGCCAGCAGTCGGGAGGCGATCAACTATGGCTACACCTTC,CASSREAINYGYTF,NA,14,TRBJ1-2,TRBV2,NA
TGTGCCAGCAGTTTAACGGCTAACTATGGCTACACCTTC,CASSLTANYGYTF,NA,13,TRBJ1-2,TRBV27,NA
TGTGCCAGCAGAGCCGACAGGGGGGCCGGAAACACCATATATTTT,CASRADRGAGNTIYF,TRBD1,15,TRBJ1-3,TRBV6-5,few
TGTGCCAGCAGCTTGGGTACAGGGGGTGGAAATGAGCAGTTCTTC,CASSLGTGGGNEQFF,TRBD1,15,TRBJ2-1,TRBV7-7,few
TGTGCCAGCAGTGAAGGAACAGGGAGCGAGCAGTACTTC,CASSEGTGSEQYF,NA,13,TRBJ2-7,TRBV25-1,few
TGTGCCAGCAGCCCGCTACAGGGGGCTGGAGATACGCAGTATTTT,CASSPLQGAGDTQYF,TRBD1,15,TRBJ2-3,TRBV5-8,NA
TGTGCCAGCAGCGTATTCGGGACAGGTGCCTACGAGCAGTACTTC,CASSVFGTGAYEQYF,TRBD1,15,TRBJ2-7,TRBV7-9,few
TGTGCCAGCAGCCCAACTCGGGGCTACACCTTC,CASSPTRGYTF,NA,11,TRBJ1-2,TRBV7-2,NA
TGTGCCAGCTCACCACCGCCAGGGGGATACGAGCAGTACTTC,CASSPPPGGYEQYF,TRBD1,14,TRBJ2-7,TRBV18,NA
TGTGCCAGCAGCTCCTCAGGGGGTTCATCGCATGGCTACACCTTC,CASSSSGGSSHGYTF,TRBD1,15,TRBJ1-2,TRBV7-8,NA
TGTGCCAGCAGTGTCGAGGGGGCGGGATTCAACACTGAAGCTTTCTTT,CASSVEGAGFNTEAFF,TRBD1,16,TRBJ1-1,TRBV2,NA
TGTGCCAGCAGCTTCCGGGGGGCCTACGAGCAGTACTTC,CASSFRGAYEQYF,TRBD2,13,TRBJ2-7,TRBV5-4,few
TGTGCCAGCGGAATATTACAGGGGCAGGACACTGAAGCTTTCTTT,CASGILQGQDTEAFF,TRBD1,15,TRBJ1-1,TRBV25-1,once